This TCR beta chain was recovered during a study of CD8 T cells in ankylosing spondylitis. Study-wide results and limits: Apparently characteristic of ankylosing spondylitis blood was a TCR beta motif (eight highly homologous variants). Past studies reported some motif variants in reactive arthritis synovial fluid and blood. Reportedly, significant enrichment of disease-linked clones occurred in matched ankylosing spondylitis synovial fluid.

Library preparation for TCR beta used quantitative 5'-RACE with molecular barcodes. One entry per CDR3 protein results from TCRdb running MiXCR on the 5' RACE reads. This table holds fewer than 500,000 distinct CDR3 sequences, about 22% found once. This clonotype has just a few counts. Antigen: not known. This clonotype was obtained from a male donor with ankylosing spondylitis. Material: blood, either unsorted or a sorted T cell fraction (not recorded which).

CDR3: CASTALRGRTEAFF. CDR3 nucleotide sequence: TGTGCCAGCACAGCACTACGGGGTCGAACTGAAGCTTTCTTT. The chain carries TRBV7-2 and TRBJ1-1, with D uncertain. Looked up from germline, CDR1 is SGHTA and CDR2 is FQGNSA. The CDR3 is 14 amino acids. Between the trimmed V and J ends, which lost 7 bases and 5 bases, there was a span of 17 bases. Complete variable domain (other parts from reference TRBV7-2 and TRBJ1-1): GAGVSQSPSNKVTEKGKDVELRCDPISGHTALYWYRQSLGQGLEFLIYFQGNSAPDKSGLPSDRFSAERTGGSVSTLTIQRTQQEDSAVYLCASTALRGRTEAFFGQGTRLTVV.